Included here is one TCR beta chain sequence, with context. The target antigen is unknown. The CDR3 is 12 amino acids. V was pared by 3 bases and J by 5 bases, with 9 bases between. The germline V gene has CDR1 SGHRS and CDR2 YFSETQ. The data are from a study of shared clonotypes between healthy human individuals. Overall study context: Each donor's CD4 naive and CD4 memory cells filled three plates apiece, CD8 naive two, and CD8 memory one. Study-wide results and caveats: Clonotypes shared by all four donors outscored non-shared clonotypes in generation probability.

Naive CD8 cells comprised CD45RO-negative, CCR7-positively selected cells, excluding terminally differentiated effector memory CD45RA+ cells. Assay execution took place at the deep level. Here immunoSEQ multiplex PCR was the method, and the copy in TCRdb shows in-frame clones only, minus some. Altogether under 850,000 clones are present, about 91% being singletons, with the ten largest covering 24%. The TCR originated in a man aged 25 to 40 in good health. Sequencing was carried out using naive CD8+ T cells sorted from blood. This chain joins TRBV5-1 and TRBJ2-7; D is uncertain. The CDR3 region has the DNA TGCGCCAGCAGCTCCGGGTTCCACGAGCAGTACTTC. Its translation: CASSSGFHEQYF.